Below are 26 T cell receptor beta chains sequenced from a single sample in a study of T cell repertoires in cytomegalovirus infection. TCRdb re-called the reads through MiXCR, storing one row per CDR3 protein. The data hold about 920,000 distinct CDR3 sequences, with 30% to 40% observed a single time. For these receptors, no antigen is known. This specimen consisted of cultured CD8+ T cells from PBMCs, obtained from culture after CMV antigen stimulation. The receptors here all came from a human donor in good health (CMV status not recorded). Some clones in this sample may be carry-over from other donors' samples.

This clonotype was recorded a few times. The chain recombines TRBV12-3 or TRBV12-4 with TRBJ2-5, with D perhaps matching TRBD2 (5 bases). The CDR3 length is 14 residues. Between the trimmed V and J ends, which lost 6 bases and 1 base, there was a span of 12 bases. Here the CDR3 reads CASSRAVSQETQYF. The CDR3 DNA reads as TGTGCCAGCAGCCGAGCGGTCTCCCAAGAGACCCAGTACTTC.

In this sample, this clonotype turned up many times. The rearrangement uses TRBV7-2 and TRBJ2-7; TRBD2 is a possible D gene (5 bases). Germline CDR1 is SGHTA and CDR2 is FQGNSA. CDR3 length equals 17 residues. V shed 5 bases and J shed 5 bases, with 25 bases lying between them. The CDR3 bases are TGTGCCAGCAGCCCCGAACTGACTACAGAACATGACAACGAGCAGTACTTC. It is translated as CASSPELTTEHDNEQYF.

V gene TRBV12-3 or TRBV12-4 combines with J gene TRBJ1-1; D remains unclear. V lost 2 bases and J lost 4, with 11 bases in between. The CDR3 spans 14 residues. CDR3 coding DNA: TGTGCCAGCAGTTTAATGGGTTTCAGCACTGAAGCTTTCTTT. This codes for CASSLMGFSTEAFF.

The rearrangement uses TRBV7-9 and TRBJ2-7; D might be TRBD2 (5 bases). Germline V gene sequence: CDR1 SEHNR, CDR2 FQNEAQ (reference sequence). This CDR3 has 14 amino acids. The V and J ends lost 4 bases and 2 bases respectively, with 12 bases between them. CDR3 in amino acids: CASSSPGSAYEQYV. The DNA for the CDR3 is TGTGCCAGCAGCTCACCGGGATCTGCCTACGAGCAGTACGTC.

This sequence joins TRBV4-2 and TRBJ2-3, with TRBD2 matching 8 bases. J was trimmed by 4 bases and V by 3 bases; bases with no gene match: 9. Germline CDR1 LGHNA, CDR2 YNFKEQ. This CDR3 has 16 residues. As DNA, the CDR3 is TGTGCCAGCAGCCAGGGCGGCGGGGGGCGAGCAGATACGCAGTATTTT. The encoded protein is CASSQGGGGRADTQYF.

There are a few counts of this clonotype. The chain couples TRBV4-1 to TRBJ2-6, with 9 bases lining up with TRBD1. Trimming cost V 6 bases and J 2 bases; bases outside gene matches: 5. Germline CDR1 is MGHRA and CDR2 is YSYEKL. The CDR3 length is 16 residues. The CDR3 DNA reads TGCGCCAGCAGGGGACAGGGCACCGCTGGGGCCAACGTCCTGACTTTC. It specifies CASRGQGTAGANVLTF.

This clonotype was seen many times. The chain recombines TRBV7-8 with TRBJ2-1; possible D gene TRBD1, 6 bases. Trimming took off 5 bases at V and 0 bases at J, with 11 bases between the two ends. This CDR3 comprises 15 residues. Germline V gene lookup returns CDR1 SGHVS and CDR2 FQNEAQ. The CDR3 here is CASSTKGGSYNEQFF. The CDR3 coding sequence is TGTGCCAGCAGCACAAAAGGGGGCTCCTACAATGAGCAGTTCTTC.

The rearrangement joins TRBV20-1 to TRBJ1-1; a possible D gene is TRBD1 (5 bases). The CDR3 is 15 amino acids. The germline V and J ends were trimmed by 1 base and 1 base, with 13 bases remaining between them. Germline lookup yields CDR1 DFQATT and CDR2 SNEGSKA (reference sequence). The CDR3 nucleotides read TGCAGTGCTAGAGTTTATGGCAGGGCGAACACTGAAGCTTTCTTT. Translated: CSARVYGRANTEAFF.

This clonotype was seen more than once but under ten times. The genes are TRBV19 and TRBJ2-3, with 9 bases identical to TRBD1. The CDR3 is 14 amino acids. V lost 11 bases, J lost 8 bases, and 14 bases stayed unmatched. Per germline, CDR1 LNHDA and CDR2 SQIVND (reference sequence). The CDR3 nucleotides are TGTGCCTCCGACCCCGGGACAGGGTGGGCTACGCAGTATTTT. This encodes CASDPGTGWATQYF.

V gene TRBV19 combines with J gene TRBJ2-7; D is perhaps TRBD2 (5 bases). Deletions cut 5 bases from V and 0 bases from J, with 8 bases between. The germline V gene has CDR1 LNHDA and CDR2 SQIVND (reference sequence). The CDR3 loop spans 13 amino acids. CDR3 loop: CASSGGDSYEQYV. As DNA, the CDR3 is TGTGCCAGTAGTGGAGGCGACTCCTACGAGCAGTACGTC.

The chain uses TRBV7-4 and TRBJ1-2; D unresolved. V was pared by 3 bases and J by 8 bases, with 10 bases between. Germline CDR1 and CDR2: SGHVT and SQSDAQ. The CDR3 length is 12 residues. CDR3 coding DNA: TGTGCCAGCAGCTTCAAGGAACACGGCTACACCTTC. Encoded protein: CASSFKEHGYTF.

This clonotype occurred a few times. The chain combines TRBV20-1 with TRBJ2-1; perhaps TRBD1 as D (6 bases). Germline lookup yields CDR1 DFQATT and CDR2 SNEGSKA (reference sequence). V was shortened by 4 bases and J by 8 bases, with 18 bases between the two germline ends. The CDR3 loop spans 14 amino acids. As DNA, the CDR3 is TGCAGTGCTAAGGACAGCCTTGGGATCGATGAGCAGTTCTTC. Translation: CSAKDSLGIDEQFF.

The chain links TRBV2 to TRBJ1-2; 9 bases map to TRBD1. Per the germline V gene, CDR1 is SNHLY and CDR2 is FYNNEI. V lost 6 bases, J lost 8 bases, and 10 bases stayed unmatched. The CDR3 loop spans 14 amino acids. The chain's CDR3 is CASSYPGTGHGYTF. DNA for the CDR3: TGTGCCAGCAGCTACCCCGGGACAGGGCACGGCTACACCTTC.

In nucleotides, the CDR3 is TGTGCCAGCAGTTACTCGGTAGGCAGGGCTCGTACGGAGCAGTACTTC. Its translation: CASSYSVGRARTEQYF. This chain links TRBV6-5 with TRBJ2-7; D possibly corresponds to TRBD1 (5 bases). With 0 bases removed from V and 7 bases from J, the gap between germline ends came to 19 bases. This CDR3 is built from 16 residues. Per germline, CDR1 MNHEY and CDR2 SVGAGI.

The rearrangement joins TRBV4-1 to TRBJ2-1; a possible D gene is TRBD1 (5 bases). Germline V CDR1 and CDR2: MGHRA, YSYEKL. This CDR3 contains 13 residues. With 2 bases removed from V and 5 bases from J, the gap between germline ends came to 7 bases. The CDR3 bases are TGCGCCAGCAGCCAATCGGACAACAATGAGCAGTTCTTC. Its protein product is CASSQSDNNEQFF.

The genes are TRBV7-6 and TRBJ1-2, with D unresolved. The CDR3 sequence is 13 residues long. CDR1 and CDR2 (germline): SGHVS, FNYEAQ. Trimming cost V 5 bases and J 5 bases, with 12 bases left between them. The CDR3 bases are TGTGCCAGCAGCGATGGGAGGACTTATGGCTACACCTTC. Translation: CASSDGRTYGYTF.

This clonotype was found a few times. V usage is TRBV15 and J usage is TRBJ2-2, with 12 bases lining up with TRBD1. The CDR3 totals 18 residues. Germline CDR1 reads LNHNV; CDR2 reads YYDKDF (reference sequence). Germline trimming cut 5 bases from V and 6 bases from J; bases unmatched to any gene: 13. This CDR3 is CATSGRRSGQGAPGELFF. In nucleotides, the CDR3 is TGTGCCACCAGCGGACGGAGGTCGGGACAGGGGGCCCCCGGGGAGCTGTTTTTT.

This clonotype has ten or more counts. The genes are TRBV7-2 and TRBJ2-2; the D is unclear. Germline CDR1 SGHTA, CDR2 FQGNSA. CDR3 length: 13 residues. V gave up 1 base and J gave up 6 bases, with 6 bases separating them. CDR3 residues: CASSLDLPGELFF. In nucleotides, the CDR3 is TGTGCCAGCAGCTTAGACCTCCCCGGGGAGCTGTTTTTT.

This clonotype has a count of ten or more. The CDR3 loop is CAISEGHLMLNTEAFF. The CDR3 coding sequence is TGTGCCATCAGTGAGGGACACCTAATGCTGAACACTGAAGCTTTCTTT. The rearrangement links TRBV10-3 to TRBJ1-1, with TRBD1 as a possible D gene (5 bases). Germline CDR1 and CDR2: ENHRY and SYGVKD. There are 16 residues in the CDR3. V was cut by 2 bases and J by 0 bases, with 13 bases left in between.

This clonotype appeared a few times. The chain combines TRBV19 with TRBJ2-5; 10 nucleotides match TRBD2. Germline-derived CDR1 and CDR2 are LNHDA and SQIVND (reference sequence). The CDR3 contains 15 residues. J gave up 0 bases and V 6 bases, and 4 bases lay outside the gene matches. The CDR3 here is CASSGLAVNQETQYF. CDR3 nucleotides: TGTGCCAGTAGCGGACTAGCGGTGAACCAAGAGACCCAGTACTTC.

The chain recombines TRBV27 with TRBJ1-6; D is perhaps TRBD1 (5 bases). The CDR3 has 14 amino acids. Germline CDR1 MNHEY, CDR2 SMNVEV (reference sequence). V dropped 8 bases and J dropped 10 bases, with 18 bases sitting between them. Here the CDR3 DNA reads TGTGCCAGCGCTCATTACGGGGGGGAATCACCCCTCCACTTT. Its translation is CASAHYGGESPLHF.

With respect to this clonotype: Since the CDR3 does not end with the conserved phenylalanine or tryptophan, this likely comes from a read error. The V and J genes are TRBV4-1 and TRBJ2-3, with D perhaps matching TRBD2 (6 bases). Germline V lookup: CDR1 MGHRA, CDR2 YSYEKL. Deletions cut 0 bases from V and 0 bases from J, with 13 bases between. CDR3 length equals 17 residues. The CDR3 DNA is TGCGCCAGCAGCCAAGATAAAAGCGGGTCTAGCACAGATACGCAGTATTCT. Translating it yields CASSQDKSGSSTDTQYS.

The chain links TRBV7-8 to TRBJ2-7; D is undetermined. This CDR3 region has 15 residues. Germline CDR1 reads SGHVS; CDR2 reads FQNEAQ. V gave up 4 bases and J gave up 1 base, with 14 bases separating them. CDR3 DNA sequence: TGTGCCAGCAGCTACGGAAGGGCCCCATCCTACGAGCAGTACGTC. It encodes CASSYGRAPSYEQYV.

This clonotype has at least ten counts. V is TRBV7-6 and J is TRBJ2-2; maybe TRBD2 (6 bases). This CDR3 has 15 residues. V was trimmed by 2 bases and J by 2 bases, leaving 9 bases between them. CDR1 SGHVS and CDR2 FNYEAQ come from the germline V gene. DNA of the CDR3: TGTGCCAGCAGCTTAAGGAGGGGAAACACCGGGGAGCTGTTTTTT. This translates into CASSLRRGNTGELFF. The full variable domain, in which reference TRBV7-6 and TRBJ2-2 provide the parts outside the CDR3, is GAGVSQSPRYKVTKRGQDVALRCDPISGHVSLYWYRQALGQGPEFLTYFNYEAQQDKSGLPNDRFSAERPEGSISTLTIQRTEQRDSAMYRCASSLRRGNTGELFFGEGSRLTVL.

CDR3 protein: CATLSVVGSEQFF. CDR3 in DNA: TGTGCCACCCTGTCTGTGGTAGGGAGTGAGCAGTTCTTC. V gene TRBV15 combines with J gene TRBJ2-1; TRBD2 might be the D (5 bases). Trimming shortened V by 8 bases and J by 9 bases, and 17 bases separated the two germline ends. CDR1 and CDR2 from the germline V gene are LNHNV and YYDKDF (reference sequence). This CDR3 contains 13 residues.

This clonotype appeared a few times. The chain has TRBV7-6 and TRBJ1-1; D unresolved. Germline loops: CDR1 SGHVS, CDR2 FNYEAQ. V shed 5 bases and J shed 5 bases, with 21 bases lying between them. This CDR3 has 16 amino acids. In nucleotides, the CDR3 is TGTGCCAGCAGCAGGTTAGGTGAAGATGTAAGAACTGAAGCTTTCTTT. Translation gives CASSRLGEDVRTEAFF.